A selection of T cell receptor beta chains follows, all from one sample in a study of blood T cell repertoires in COVID-19. Repertoires were generated with immunoSEQ multiplex PCR, while TCRdb's copy carries only in-frame clones and drops some. The sample carries about 140,000 clones, roughly 80% recorded once. Sequencing input: PBMCs or T cells enriched from blood (not recorded which). The source is a woman between 18 and 29 years old who had been exposed to COVID-19. CDR3s include the opening cysteine and the closing phenylalanine or tryptophan. The order of the fields is D gene, J gene, CDR3 length, clone size, V gene, CDR3 DNA, CDR3 protein. D genes are given only for firm matches. Rows may omit the clone size; those that give it use once, few, many or a size class.

D gene: TRBD1; J gene: TRBJ1-4; CDR3 length: 17; clone size: NA; V gene: TRBV30; CDR3 DNA: TGTGCCTGGAGTGTAGGGACAGGGTTTCCAACTAATGAAAAACTGTTTTTT; CDR3 protein: CAWSVGTGFPTNEKLFF
D gene: TRBD1; J gene: TRBJ2-2; CDR3 length: 17; clone size: NA; V gene: TRBV7-9; CDR3 DNA: TGTGCCAGCAGCGCGCCGTTGCAGGGGGCGAGCACCGGGGAGCTGTTTTTT; CDR3 protein: CASSAPLQGASTGELFF
D gene: TRBD1; J gene: TRBJ1-3; CDR3 length: 18; clone size: NA; V gene: TRBV3-1/TRBV3-2; CDR3 DNA: TGTGCCAGCAGCCAAACTGACAGGGCCCGAGCCGCTGGAAACACCATATATTTT; CDR3 protein: CASSQTDRARAAGNTIYF
D gene: TRBD1; J gene: TRBJ2-5; CDR3 length: 13; clone size: NA; V gene: TRBV18; CDR3 DNA: TGTGCCAGCTCAGGGACAGGGGGAGAGACCCAGTACTTC; CDR3 protein: CASSGTGGETQYF
D gene: NA; J gene: TRBJ1-2; CDR3 length: 14; clone size: many; V gene: TRBV9; CDR3 DNA: TGTGCCAGCAGCCAGGGATCAGTCGGCTATGGCTACACCTTC; CDR3 protein: CASSQGSVGYGYTF
D gene: NA; J gene: TRBJ1-1; CDR3 length: 15; clone size: NA; V gene: TRBV5-1; CDR3 DNA: TGCGCCAGCAGCTCGTACGGGGATGGGAACACTGAAGCTTTCTTT; CDR3 protein: CASSSYGDGNTEAFF
D gene: TRBD2; J gene: TRBJ2-7; CDR3 length: 13; clone size: NA; V gene: TRBV15; CDR3 DNA: TGTGCCACCAGCAGAGCTAGCGGGCGCGAGCAGTACTTC; CDR3 protein: CATSRASGREQYF
D gene: NA; J gene: TRBJ1-2; CDR3 length: 14; clone size: NA; V gene: TRBV4-3; CDR3 DNA: TGCGCCAGCAGCCAAGACAGGGCTCACTATGGCTACACCTTC; CDR3 protein: CASSQDRAHYGYTF
D gene: NA; J gene: TRBJ1-1; CDR3 length: 14; clone size: NA; V gene: TRBV28; CDR3 DNA: TGTGCCAGCAGGCAGGGCTGGGGGAACACTGAAGCTTTCTTT; CDR3 protein: CASRQGWGNTEAFF
D gene: NA; J gene: TRBJ2-5; CDR3 length: 14; clone size: NA; V gene: TRBV4-1; CDR3 DNA: TGCGCCAGCAGCCAAGGGAAGACACAAGAGACCCAGTACTTC; CDR3 protein: CASSQGKTQETQYF
D gene: TRBD1; J gene: TRBJ1-1; CDR3 length: 14; clone size: NA; V gene: TRBV6-5; CDR3 DNA: TGTGCCAGCAGTTACAGGACACAGGGGGCTGAAGCTTTCTTT; CDR3 protein: CASSYRTQGAEAFF
D gene: NA; J gene: TRBJ1-4; CDR3 length: 15; clone size: NA; V gene: TRBV7-9; CDR3 DNA: TGTGCCAGCAGCCACCCCACATCAACTAATGAAAAACTGTTTTTT; CDR3 protein: CASSHPTSTNEKLFF
D gene: NA; J gene: TRBJ1-1; CDR3 length: 11; clone size: NA; V gene: TRBV20-1; CDR3 DNA: TGCAGTGCGAGAAGACAGGTTGAAGCTTTCTTT; CDR3 protein: CSARRQVEAFF
D gene: NA; J gene: TRBJ2-5; CDR3 length: 12; clone size: NA; V gene: TRBV7-8; CDR3 DNA: TGTGCCAGCAGCGCAGGAGGAGAGACCCAGTACTTC; CDR3 protein: CASSAGGETQYF
D gene: NA; J gene: TRBJ2-2; CDR3 length: 14; clone size: few; V gene: TRBV10-1; CDR3 DNA: TGCGCCAGCAGTGAGTACTCGTCCACCGGGGAGCTGTTTTTT; CDR3 protein: CASSEYSSTGELFF
D gene: NA; J gene: TRBJ1-6; CDR3 length: 16; clone size: NA; V gene: TRBV28; CDR3 DNA: TGTGCCAGCAGCCAGGGGCCAACCTTGGTTGGTTCACCCCTCCACTTT; CDR3 protein: CASSQGPTLVGSPLHF
D gene: NA; J gene: TRBJ2-1; CDR3 length: 16; clone size: NA; V gene: TRBV18; CDR3 DNA: TGTGCCAGCTCACCACCAATGATGGACAGTTACAATGAGCAGTTCTTC; CDR3 protein: CASSPPMMDSYNEQFF
D gene: TRBD1; J gene: TRBJ1-5; CDR3 length: 14; clone size: NA; V gene: TRBV19; CDR3 DNA: TGTGCCAGTAGTGCCCGACAGGGGGATCAGCCCCAGCATTTT; CDR3 protein: CASSARQGDQPQHF
D gene: TRBD2; J gene: TRBJ2-7; CDR3 length: 15; clone size: NA; V gene: TRBV27; CDR3 DNA: TGTGCCAGCAGGGGGACTAGCGGGAGTTCCTACGAGCAGTACTTC; CDR3 protein: CASRGTSGSSYEQYF
D gene: NA; J gene: TRBJ2-5; CDR3 length: 13; clone size: NA; V gene: TRBV6-2/TRBV6-3; CDR3 DNA: TGTGCCAGCAGCGTAGCGGAACAAGAGACCCAGTACTTC; CDR3 protein: CASSVAEQETQYF
D gene: TRBD1; J gene: TRBJ1-2; CDR3 length: 17; clone size: NA; V gene: TRBV7-9; CDR3 DNA: TGTGCCAGCAGCTTAGCCAATTGGGACAGTCCCCTCCATGGCTACACCTTC; CDR3 protein: CASSLANWDSPLHGYTF
D gene: TRBD1; J gene: TRBJ2-2; CDR3 length: 14; clone size: NA; V gene: TRBV28; CDR3 DNA: TGTGCCAGCAGTTTAACAGGGGGCGGCGGGGAGCTGTTTTTT; CDR3 protein: CASSLTGGGGELFF
D gene: TRBD2; J gene: TRBJ2-7; CDR3 length: 14; clone size: once; V gene: TRBV19; CDR3 DNA: TGTGCCAGTAGTATTGGGGCTAGCGGGGACGAGCAGTACTTC; CDR3 protein: CASSIGASGDEQYF
D gene: NA; J gene: TRBJ1-5; CDR3 length: 13; clone size: many; V gene: TRBV12-3/TRBV12-4; CDR3 DNA: TGTGCCAGCACCGAGACGGGGGATCAGCCCCAGCATTTT; CDR3 protein: CASTETGDQPQHF
D gene: NA; J gene: TRBJ1-1; CDR3 length: 13; clone size: NA; V gene: TRBV28; CDR3 DNA: TGTGCCAGCAGTTTCGGAGGTGGCACTGAAGCTTTCTTT; CDR3 protein: CASSFGGGTEAFF
D gene: TRBD1; J gene: TRBJ2-3; CDR3 length: 15; clone size: NA; V gene: TRBV7-9; CDR3 DNA: TGTGCCAGCAGCTCGCGACAGGGTAGCACAGATACGCAGTATTTT; CDR3 protein: CASSSRQGSTDTQYF
D gene: TRBD1; J gene: TRBJ2-2; CDR3 length: 14; clone size: NA; V gene: TRBV4-1; CDR3 DNA: TGCGCCAGCAGCCAGACAGGGGGCGGCGGGGAGCTGTTTTTT; CDR3 protein: CASSQTGGGGELFF
D gene: NA; J gene: TRBJ2-1; CDR3 length: 15; clone size: once; V gene: TRBV6-5; CDR3 DNA: TGTGCCAGCAGTCGTCAGGGGGGTAGGGACAATGAGCAGTTCTTC; CDR3 protein: CASSRQGGRDNEQFF
D gene: NA; J gene: TRBJ2-6; CDR3 length: 14; clone size: few; V gene: TRBV9; CDR3 DNA: TGTGCCAGCAGCATCGCGAAGGGGGCCAACGTCCTGACTTTC; CDR3 protein: CASSIAKGANVLTF
D gene: NA; J gene: TRBJ1-2; CDR3 length: 15; clone size: NA; V gene: TRBV4-1; CDR3 DNA: TGCGCCAGCAGCCAAGCTACGGGCCGGGAGGCTGGCTACACCTTC; CDR3 protein: CASSQATGREAGYTF
D gene: NA; J gene: TRBJ2-1; CDR3 length: 15; clone size: NA; V gene: TRBV9; CDR3 DNA: TGTGCCAGCAGCGTAGAAGCGCGGGGCTACAATGAGCAGTTCTTC; CDR3 protein: CASSVEARGYNEQFF
D gene: NA; J gene: TRBJ2-1; CDR3 length: 13; clone size: NA; V gene: TRBV7-9; CDR3 DNA: TGTGCCAGCAGCTTCGGTCTAGTCTATGAGCAGTTCTTC; CDR3 protein: CASSFGLVYEQFF
D gene: TRBD1; J gene: TRBJ1-1; CDR3 length: 15; clone size: NA; V gene: TRBV10-2; CDR3 DNA: TGCGCCAGCAGTGGAAGGGACAGGGGGCTCACTGAAGCTTTCTTT; CDR3 protein: CASSGRDRGLTEAFF
D gene: TRBD1; J gene: TRBJ1-2; CDR3 length: 14; clone size: NA; V gene: TRBV3-1/TRBV3-2; CDR3 DNA: TGTGCCAGCAGCAAAAACAGGGGGCAGGGCGGCTACACCTTC; CDR3 protein: CASSKNRGQGGYTF
D gene: TRBD1; J gene: TRBJ2-3; CDR3 length: 12; clone size: NA; V gene: TRBV11-2; CDR3 DNA: TGTGCCAGCAGCTTACCGGGACAGGGAAAGAATTTT; CDR3 protein: CASSLPGQGKNF
D gene: NA; J gene: TRBJ1-5; CDR3 length: 13; clone size: NA; V gene: TRBV7-2; CDR3 DNA: TGTGCCAGCAGCTTACAGTTTAATCAGCCCCAGCATTTT; CDR3 protein: CASSLQFNQPQHF
D gene: TRBD2; J gene: TRBJ2-2; CDR3 length: 18; clone size: few; V gene: TRBV19; CDR3 DNA: TGTGCCAGTAGTATGGGACCCCGGGACTATACGAACACCGGGGAGCTGTTTTTT; CDR3 protein: CASSMGPRDYTNTGELFF
D gene: NA; J gene: TRBJ1-3; CDR3 length: 14; clone size: NA; V gene: TRBV12-5; CDR3 DNA: TGTGCTAGTGGTTTCCCCCAACACGGAAACACCATATATTTT; CDR3 protein: CASGFPQHGNTIYF
D gene: TRBD1; J gene: TRBJ2-7; CDR3 length: 15; clone size: NA; V gene: TRBV7-9; CDR3 DNA: TGTGCCAGCAGCTTAAATTGGCAGGGGGCCCACGAGCAGTACTTC; CDR3 protein: CASSLNWQGAHEQYF
D gene: TRBD2; J gene: TRBJ2-1; CDR3 length: 15; clone size: few; V gene: TRBV18; CDR3 DNA: TGTGCCAGCGAAAGCGGGACTAGCGGGTTGGCTGAGCAGTTCTTC; CDR3 protein: CASESGTSGLAEQFF
D gene: TRBD1; J gene: TRBJ2-7; CDR3 length: 13; clone size: NA; V gene: TRBV6-5; CDR3 DNA: TGTGCCAGCAGTCGGACAGGGAGAGTCGAGCAGTACTTC; CDR3 protein: CASSRTGRVEQYF
D gene: NA; J gene: TRBJ1-4; CDR3 length: 16; clone size: NA; V gene: TRBV13; CDR3 DNA: TGTGCCAGCAGCTTCTTCCCCGGCAGACAGAGGGAAAAACTGTTTTTT; CDR3 protein: CASSFFPGRQREKLFF
D gene: NA; J gene: TRBJ1-1; CDR3 length: 12; clone size: NA; V gene: TRBV18; CDR3 DNA: TGTGCCAGCTCACCCTTTATGACTGAAGCTTTCTTT; CDR3 protein: CASSPFMTEAFF
D gene: NA; J gene: TRBJ2-7; CDR3 length: 15; clone size: NA; V gene: TRBV7-2; CDR3 DNA: TGTGCCAGCAGCTTAGGGGGAGGGAGAGGGGGCGAGCAGTACTTC; CDR3 protein: CASSLGGGRGGEQYF
D gene: NA; J gene: TRBJ2-7; CDR3 length: 11; clone size: NA; V gene: TRBV7-2; CDR3 DNA: TGTGCCAGCAGCAGCCTTTCCGAGCAGTACTTC; CDR3 protein: CASSSLSEQYF
D gene: TRBD1; J gene: TRBJ1-1; CDR3 length: 13; clone size: NA; V gene: TRBV9; CDR3 DNA: TGTGCCAGCAGCTTTGGGACAGGTGGAGTGGCTTTCTTT; CDR3 protein: CASSFGTGGVAFF
D gene: TRBD1; J gene: TRBJ1-1; CDR3 length: 15; clone size: NA; V gene: TRBV6-5; CDR3 DNA: TGTGCCAGCAGTCTAAGGACAGGGGGCGACACTGAAGCTTTCTTT; CDR3 protein: CASSLRTGGDTEAFF
D gene: NA; J gene: TRBJ2-1; CDR3 length: 16; clone size: few; V gene: TRBV6-1; CDR3 DNA: TGTGCCAGCAGTGAGCTCTTCGAGAGCTCCTACAATGAGCAGTTCTTC; CDR3 protein: CASSELFESSYNEQFF
D gene: TRBD1; J gene: TRBJ1-5; CDR3 length: 16; clone size: NA; V gene: TRBV20-1; CDR3 DNA: TGCAGTGCTAGTTTCAGGGACAGGAGTAAGAATCAGCCCCAGCATTTT; CDR3 protein: CSASFRDRSKNQPQHF
D gene: TRBD1; J gene: TRBJ1-3; CDR3 length: 17; clone size: few; V gene: TRBV4-1; CDR3 DNA: TGCGCCAGCAGCCAGAGGACAGGGGGCCGTCTTGGAAACACCATATATTTT; CDR3 protein: CASSQRTGGRLGNTIYF
D gene: NA; J gene: TRBJ1-4; CDR3 length: 15; clone size: once; V gene: TRBV7-2; CDR3 DNA: TGTGCCAGCAGCTCAGAACAGGCAACTAATGAAAAACTGTTTTTT; CDR3 protein: CASSSEQATNEKLFF
D gene: TRBD1; J gene: TRBJ1-5; CDR3 length: 16; clone size: few; V gene: TRBV6-6; CDR3 DNA: TGTGCCAGCAGCATAAAGGGGACAGCTAGCAATCAGCCCCAGCATTTT; CDR3 protein: CASSIKGTASNQPQHF
D gene: NA; J gene: TRBJ1-5; CDR3 length: 15; clone size: NA; V gene: TRBV18; CDR3 DNA: TGTGCCAGCTCTCTTTTCGGGGGGAGCAATCAGCCCCAGCATTTT; CDR3 protein: CASSLFGGSNQPQHF
D gene: TRBD1; J gene: TRBJ2-7; CDR3 length: 14; clone size: NA; V gene: TRBV28; CDR3 DNA: TGTGCCAGCAAACCGGGACAGAGCTCCTACGAGCAGTACTTC; CDR3 protein: CASKPGQSSYEQYF
D gene: NA; J gene: TRBJ2-3; CDR3 length: 14; clone size: once; V gene: TRBV11-1; CDR3 DNA: TGTGCCAGCAGCTTAAGGGACTTCCCAGATACGCAGTATTTT; CDR3 protein: CASSLRDFPDTQYF
D gene: NA; J gene: TRBJ1-4; CDR3 length: 19; clone size: NA; V gene: TRBV28; CDR3 DNA: TGTGCCAGCAGTTATGAGAGGTCGGCGGGTGTCGCAACTAATGAAAAACTGTTTTTT; CDR3 protein: CASSYERSAGVATNEKLFF
D gene: NA; J gene: TRBJ2-3; CDR3 length: 15; clone size: NA; V gene: TRBV24-1; CDR3 DNA: TGTGCCACCAGTGATCTCGGGACTGGTTTTGATACGCAGTATTTT; CDR3 protein: CATSDLGTGFDTQYF